This T cell receptor (beta chain) was found in a study of blood T cell repertoires in COVID-19. On the study more broadly: Sources were T cells, B-cell-depleted T cells, or PBMCs; the material itself was cDNA or gDNA.

This CDR3 comprises 14 residues. With 3 bases clipped from V and 7 bases from J, the junction kept 6 bases outside the gene matches. Germline CDR1 SGDLS, CDR2 YYNGEE. Residents of around 24 US areas, aged about 18 to 95 years, made up the participants. Cohort placement rested on clinical history that participants reported themselves. Original analysis: It was from reference gene primer amplification that nucleated cell counts were estimated. Some clones are missing from TCRdb's copy, which holds only in-frame ones; the method was immunoSEQ multiplex PCR. Clonal size and the V and J genes are those of that table, whereas D and trimming came from the DNA. The table lists about 400,000 clones, approximately 86% of them singletons.

Sequenced material: PBMCs or T cells enriched from blood (not recorded which). The TCR sequence derives from a woman aged 40-49 years with acute COVID-19. This rearrangement joins TRBV9 to TRBJ2-2; 7 nucleotides align to TRBD2. This CDR3 is CASSADWEGGELFF. The CDR3, as DNA: TGTGCCAGCAGCGCGGACTGGGAGGGCGGGGAGCTGTTTTTT.